This T cell receptor (beta chain) was sequenced during a study of blood T cell repertoires in COVID-19. Seattle's enrolled individuals joined amid active infection and were then monitored longitudinally. Only in-frame clones appear in the TCRdb table, and some are missing; sequencing was by immunoSEQ multiplex PCR. The sample consists of under 350,000 clones, about 90% of them appearing once. The TCR originated in a woman in her twenties or thirties with COVID-19, enrolled during active disease. Sequencing input: peripheral blood.

The CDR3 loop reads CATRGTLTQETQYF. The CDR3 DNA reads TGTGCCACCCGCGGAACTTTGACCCAAGAGACCCAGTACTTC. The chain is built from TRBV10-3 and TRBJ2-5; D gene ambiguous. CDR1 is ENHRY and CDR2 is SYGVKD in the germline V gene. CDR3 length: 14 residues. V lost 10 bases to trimming and J lost 1 base, with 16 bases between them.